This T cell receptor beta chain originates from a study of blood T cell repertoires in COVID-19. About the research overall: The study drew acute and convalescent COVID-19 samples from the United States, Italy and Spain. Sources were T cells, B-cell-depleted T cells, or PBMCs; the material itself was cDNA or gDNA.

Germline V CDR1 and CDR2: SGHTA, FQGTGA. The length of the CDR3 is 15 residues. Unmatched junction bases numbered 3, after V lost 1 base and J lost 6 bases. Per the authors' pipeline: Quantification of nucleated cells was approximated via reference gene primer amplification. Here immunoSEQ multiplex PCR was the method, and the copy in TCRdb shows in-frame clones only, minus some. V and J calls and clone size are as listed in that table; D and trimming were resolved from the DNA. The table includes 26,000 or so clones, around 90% detected once. The V call is TRBV7-3, the J call TRBJ2-1; 10 bases map to TRBD1. Source material: peripheral blood. This sequence originates from a man in his 70s with acute or convalescent COVID-19. CDR3 sequence reads: CASSLRDRGRNEQFF. The CDR3 DNA reads TGTGCCAGCAGCTTAAGGGACAGGGGTCGCAATGAGCAGTTCTTC.